This TCR beta chain was recovered during a study of monozygotic twins with cystic fibrosis. Study conclusions and caveats: Clonality was generally low (median roughly 0.0095), higher in the most severe patients. Unrelated CF individuals shared fewer identical clonotypes than monozygotic CF twins. Shared CDR3 numbers were not associated with age, concordance or severity. V usage most resembled the co-twin in 13 of 16 pairs.

The CDR3 extends over 12 amino acids. Germline V gene sequence: CDR1 PRHDT, CDR2 FYEKMQ (reference sequence). The V end was cut by 6 bases, the J end by 8 bases, with 13 bases between. TCRdb's table, derived via immunoSEQ multiplex PCR, lists solely in-frame clones and lacks some. The sample holds tens of thousands of clones, approximately 87% seen once. On this clone: Its antigen is unidentified.

V usage is TRBV13 and J usage is TRBJ1-1; D unclear. The clonotype comes from a girl aged 2 to 10 with cystic fibrosis. What was sequenced was blood. CDR3: CASRRASGEAFF. CDR3 nucleotides: TGTGCCAGCAGAAGGGCCTCGGGAGAAGCTTTCTTT.